This T cell receptor beta chain came from a study of T-cell reconstitution after alpha-beta-depleted transplantation in children. TCRbeta library construction was performed incorporating unique molecular identifiers. MiXCR, run by TCRdb on the PCR reads, gives a single entry per CDR3 protein. The sample holds approximately 15,000 distinct CDR3 sequences; 5.1% are singletons and the top ten take roughly 7.1%. Broader study findings: Reportedly, roughly two months post-transplant, alpha-beta T cells arose from several hundred expanded graft clones. T-cell numbers and diversity one year post-transplant derived largely from freshly generated T cells. Surviving recipient T cells and thymic progenitors accounted for the high day-60 TCRbeta diversity observed in some patients.

This clonotype is medium-sized in the sample. The antigen is not known. The TCR sequence derives from a boy between 10 and 17 years old with acute lymphoblastic leukemia, due to receive a stem cell transplant. The sample consisted of PBMCs, taken before TCRalphabeta/CD19-depleted stem cell transplant.

This chain's CDR3 is CASSQDQADTDTQYF. The CDR3 DNA reads as TGCGCCAGCAGCCAAGATCAAGCGGACACAGATACGCAGTATTTT. This sequence joins TRBV4-3 and TRBJ2-3; D may be TRBD2 (5 bases). Per the germline V gene, CDR1 is LGHNA and CDR2 is YSLEER. The ends were cut back, 0 bases at V and 2 bases at J, with 9 bases in the middle. This CDR3 region has 15 residues.